What follows describes a single T cell receptor (beta chain). Its antigen remains unidentified. Germline CDR1 is LGHNA and CDR2 is YSLEER. Trimming cost V 0 bases and J 7 bases, with 12 bases left between them. The CDR3 contains 14 residues. Unsorted PBMC DNA sequencing spanned ten immunoSEQ deep assay plates. Sequenced by immunoSEQ multiplex PCR; TCRdb stores in-frame clones only, minus some. The table records 450,000 to 500,000 clones, over 75% of them present only once. This record comes from a study of shared clonotypes between healthy human individuals. General study results and limits: A limitation of the genetic and exposure-history diversity represented arose from few donors.

The donors were adults (healthy and HIV-negative) with no recent acute infections or vaccinations. There were only Caucasian adults among the donors, and all lived in Nashville, Tennessee. This TCR was recovered from a woman between 40 and 50 years old in good health. Some clones in this sample may be carry-over from other donors' samples. The J gene is TRBJ2-5, the V gene TRBV4-3; D is uncertain. Sequenced material: PBMCs. CDR3 sequence: CASSQEVQPGTQYF. DNA for the CDR3: TGCGCCAGCAGCCAAGAGGTCCAGCCGGGGACCCAGTACTTC.